Presented here are 5 T cell receptor beta chains from one specimen sequenced in a study of control samples from healthy donors and cancer patients. TCRdb's table, derived via immunoSEQ multiplex PCR, lists solely in-frame clones and lacks some. The sample lists around 120,000 clones; around nine tenths were seen once. Material for sequencing was blood. Receptors were obtained from a woman aged 70-85 years in good health.

This clone was recorded once. The rearrangement uses TRBV7-9 and TRBJ1-1, with TRBD1 as a possible D gene (6 bases). CDR1 and CDR2 from the germline V gene are SEHNR and FQNEAQ (reference sequence). CDR3 length equals 13 residues. Trimming took off 3 bases at V and 4 bases at J, with 9 bases between the two ends. CDR3 residues: CASSLDSGTEAFF. As DNA, the CDR3 is TGTGCCAGCAGCTTGGACAGCGGCACTGAAGCTTTCTTT.

The V and J genes are TRBV6-5 and TRBJ2-7; 9 bases map to TRBD2. The germline V gene encodes CDR1 MNHEY and CDR2 SVGAGI. The CDR3 is 14 amino acids. J was trimmed by 3 bases and V by 6 bases; bases with no gene match: 6. CDR3 amino acids: CASSTGTSSYEQYF. The DNA of the CDR3 is TGTGCCAGCAGCACCGGGACTAGCAGCTACGAGCAGTACTTC.

This chain uses TRBV2 with TRBJ2-5; TRBD2 agrees at 7 bases. Germline V gene lookup returns CDR1 SNHLY and CDR2 FYNNEI. V gave up 4 bases and J gave up 1 base; unmatched junction bases: 6. The CDR3 has 15 residues. The CDR3 nucleotides are TGTGCCAGCAGTGTATTGGGACTACTCCAAGAGACCCAGTACTTC. This translates into CASSVLGLLQETQYF.

The gene calls are TRBV29-1 and TRBJ1-4; tentatively, D is TRBD1 (6 bases). Trimming removed 2 bases at V and 5 bases at J, with 12 bases between. The germline CDR1 and CDR2 sequences are SQVTM and ANQGSEA. The CDR3 sequence is 14 residues long. The CDR3 here is CSVEKDSRNEKLFF. The CDR3 nucleotides read TGCAGCGTTGAAAAGGACAGCAGGAATGAAAAACTGTTTTTT.

The chain is built from TRBV6-5 and TRBJ2-7; D remains unclear. Trimming cost V 2 bases and J 5 bases, with 4 bases left between them. Per germline, CDR1 MNHEY and CDR2 SVGAGI. The CDR3 runs to 11 residues. Here the CDR3 reads CASSYLHEQYF. The DNA of the CDR3 is TGTGCCAGCAGTTACCTCCACGAGCAGTACTTC.